One and the same sample provided the 26 T cell receptor beta chains below, sequenced in a study of blood T cells in healthy people across ages. Using a J-beta primer mix together with a sample-barcoded 5' primer, a second PCR was run for roughly 6 to 12 cycles. TCRdb passed the 5' RACE reads through MiXCR, listing each CDR3 protein once. Here the sample spans 700,000 to 900,000 distinct CDR3 sequences, about 55% being singletons. The sequenced sample was blood. Receptors originate from a man at least 80 years old in good health.

With respect to this clonotype: Sequence at one end of the junction differs from germline and may be a read error. The chain joins TRBV11-2 to TRBJ2-4; 7 bases match TRBD1. The J call is doubtful: the DNA matches TRBJ2-7 better. CDR3 length equals 19 residues. Germline assignment: CDR1 SGHAT and CDR2 FQNNGV. The CDR3 here is CASSLGQVPRGLPSYEQYF. The CDR3 DNA reads TGTGCCAGCAGTTTAGGACAGGTCCCACGAGGGCTTCCGTCTTACGAGCAGTACTTC.

The chain joins TRBV3-1 to TRBJ1-4; 10 positions match TRBD1. Germline V CDR1 and CDR2: LGHDT, YNNKEL (reference sequence). Germline trimming cut 4 bases from V and 0 bases from J; bases unmatched to any gene: 5. The CDR3 length is 17 residues. As DNA, the CDR3 is TGTGCCAGCAGCCTCGGACAGGGGGAGGCAACTAATGAAAAACTGTTTTTT. Protein sequence: CASSLGQGEATNEKLFF.

This chain uses TRBV2 with TRBJ1-4; TRBD1 matches at 7 bases. The CDR3 length is 14 residues. CDR1 and CDR2 (germline): SNHLY, FYNNEI. The V gene end was trimmed by 10 bases and the J gene end by 8 bases; junction bases not matched to a gene: 13. CDR3 sequence reads: CATRGTANGEKLFF. The CDR3 DNA reads as TGTGCCACCCGAGGGACAGCCAACGGAGAAAAACTGTTTTTT.

The chain joins TRBV28 to TRBJ2-7, with D possibly TRBD1 on 6 matching bases. Germline loops: CDR1 MDHEN, CDR2 SYDVKM. Between the trimmed V and J ends, which lost 5 bases and 2 bases, there was a span of 13 bases. The CDR3 has 14 amino acids. The chain's CDR3 is CASSAPGQTYEQYF. CDR3 bases: TGTGCCAGCAGTGCTCCGGGACAAACCTACGAGCAGTACTTC.

The chain links TRBV5-1 to TRBJ2-7; D gene ambiguous. This CDR3 is 15 amino acids long. The germline V gene encodes CDR1 SGHRS and CDR2 YFSETQ. Trimming stripped 4 bases from V and 2 bases from J, with 16 bases between. The CDR3 spells CASSPGSVQPYEQYF. For the CDR3, the DNA is TGCGCCAGCAGCCCGGGTTCAGTACAACCCTACGAGCAGTACTTC.

V and J are TRBV20-1 and TRBJ2-7; D is uncertain. The end of the DNA aligns better with TRBJ2-5, so the J call may be wrong. This CDR3 comprises 11 residues. Germline CDR1 and CDR2: DFQATT and SNEGSKA (reference sequence). In DNA form, the CDR3 reads TGCAGTGCTCTTACGACGGAGACCCAGTACTTC. Its translation is CSALTTETQYF.

This clonotype was seen a single time. The chain combines TRBV5-4 with TRBJ2-5; 8 nucleotides agree with TRBD2. The J call may be mistaken, given a closer DNA end match to TRBJ2-7. Per the germline V gene, CDR1 is SGHNT and CDR2 is YYREEE (reference sequence). The CDR3 runs to 14 residues. The CDR3 is CASSLTAGVYEQYF. DNA of the CDR3: TGTGCCAGCAGCTTAACAGCGGGAGTGTACGAGCAGTACTTC.

The rearrangement uses TRBV12-3 or TRBV12-4 and TRBJ2-7; TRBD2 is a possible D gene (7 bases). The CDR3 length is 11 residues. With 9 bases removed from V and 5 bases from J, the gap between germline ends came to 11 bases. CDR3 region: CASHGGHEQYF. The DNA of the CDR3 is TGTGCCAGTCACGGGGGGCACGAGCAGTACTTC.

The chain has TRBV18 and TRBJ2-3; D is unresolved. CDR3 size: 12 residues. Germline-derived CDR1 and CDR2 are KGHSH and LQKENI. Trimming took off 2 bases at V and 14 bases at J, with 14 bases between the two ends. This CDR3 reads CASSPSVSYAYF. CDR3 in DNA: TGTGCCAGCTCACCATCCGTTAGCTACGCGTATTTT.

The chain carries TRBV5-1 and TRBJ2-1, with 10 nucleotides matching TRBD2. Unmatched junction bases numbered 9, after V lost 4 bases and J lost 8 bases. The germline V gene encodes CDR1 SGHRS and CDR2 YFSETQ. The length of the CDR3 is 15 residues. The CDR3, as DNA: TGCGCCAGCAGCCGATCAGCGGGAGGGCCTTATGAGCAGTTCTTC. Translating it yields CASSRSAGGPYEQFF. The variable domain in full, with the rest retrieved from reference TRBV5-1 and TRBJ2-1, is KAGVTQTPRYLIKTRGQQVTLSCSPISGHRSVSWYQQTPGQGLQFLFEYFSETQRNKGNFPGRFSGRQFSNSRSEMNVSTLELGDSALYLCASSRSAGGPYEQFFGPGTRLTVL.

The chain links TRBV28 to TRBJ2-1; tentative D call: TRBD2 (6 bases). The CDR3 runs to 15 residues. Germline assignment: CDR1 MDHEN and CDR2 SYDVKM. Trimming left V 4 bases short and J 8 bases short, with 18 bases between. CDR3 amino acids: CASSSTGASSHEQFF. The CDR3 DNA is TGTGCCAGCAGTTCAACGGGAGCTAGCAGCCATGAGCAGTTCTTC.

The gene calls are TRBV6-6 and TRBJ2-5; D could derive from TRBD1 or TRBD2 (5 bases each). The length of the CDR3 is 14 residues. V gave up 6 bases and J gave up 2 bases, with 13 bases separating them. Germline V lookup: CDR1 MNHNY, CDR2 SVGAGI (reference sequence). DNA of the CDR3: TGTGCCAGCAGAACCGGGACGATTCAAGAGACCCAGTACTTC. Encoded protein: CASRTGTIQETQYF.

The chain couples TRBV7-6 to TRBJ2-7; 9 nucleotides line up with TRBD1. The V gene end was trimmed by 2 bases and the J gene end by 5 bases; junction bases not matched to a gene: 7. Per the germline V gene, CDR1 is SGHVS and CDR2 is FNYEAQ. The CDR3 extends over 15 amino acids. The CDR3 loop is CASSLRDRDSDEQYF. The CDR3 DNA reads TGTGCCAGCAGCTTAAGGGACAGGGATTCCGACGAGCAGTACTTC.

The V gene is TRBV5-5, the J gene TRBJ2-5; unclear D gene. V was shortened by 4 bases and J by 5 bases, with 15 bases between the two germline ends. The CDR3 has 14 amino acids. The germline CDR1 and CDR2 sequences are SGHKS and YYEKEE (reference sequence). The CDR3 DNA is TGTGCCAGCAGCCCTCGGACCTGGGCGGAGACCCAGTACTTC. This gives the protein CASSPRTWAETQYF.

V and J are TRBV4-2 and TRBJ2-7; possible D gene TRBD2, 5 bases. Germline CDR1 is LGHNA and CDR2 is YNFKEQ. CDR3 length: 14 amino acids. Trimming shortened V by 1 base and J by 2 bases, and 9 bases separated the two germline ends. The CDR3 nucleotides are TGTGCCAGCAGCCAAGGCGGGTTAACCTACGAGCAGTACTTC. Its translation: CASSQGGLTYEQYF.

This clonotype was seen a handful of times. The chain links TRBV5-1 to TRBJ1-2; D unclear. Trimming stripped 7 bases from V and 5 bases from J, with 12 bases between. The CDR3 is 12 amino acids. Germline V gene sequence: CDR1 SGHRS, CDR2 YFSETQ. In nucleotides, the CDR3 is TGCGCCAGCGATTTGGGCGGATATGGCTACACCTTC. Its translation is CASDLGGYGYTF.

The V call is TRBV4-2, the J call TRBJ1-4; D is possibly TRBD1 (6 bases). V was clipped by 4 bases and J by 8 bases, with 20 bases between them. The CDR3 loop spans 16 amino acids. Germline V CDR1 and CDR2: LGHNA, YNFKEQ. The CDR3 here is CASSLEGTPSGEKLFF. The CDR3 coding sequence is TGTGCCAGCAGCCTAGAGGGGACACCCTCAGGCGAAAAACTGTTTTTT.

This clonotype was recorded once. The chain joins TRBV9 to TRBJ1-1; the D is unclear. V was clipped by 3 bases and J by 1 base, with 7 bases between them. Germline CDR1 reads SGDLS; CDR2 reads YYNGEE. CDR3 length equals 13 residues. This chain's CDR3 is CASSAPGNTEAFF. Written as DNA, the CDR3 is TGTGCCAGCAGCGCTCCGGGGAACACTGAAGCTTTCTTT.

J is TRBJ2-1 and V is TRBV6-1, with D unclear. This CDR3 has 16 residues. In germline, CDR1 is MNHNS, CDR2 SASEGT. The V end lost 6 bases, the J end lost 10 bases, and 25 bases lay between the germline ends. CDR3 sequence reads: CASSPLIGGVRREQFF. The CDR3 bases are TGTGCCAGCAGCCCGCTGATTGGCGGAGTGAGGAGAGAGCAGTTCTTC.

This CDR3 is CSGPPGLAGGPDTQYF. The CDR3 nucleotides read TGCAGTGGTCCTCCGGGACTAGCGGGAGGGCCAGATACGCAGTATTTT. V usage is TRBV20-1 and J usage is TRBJ2-3; TRBD2 agrees at 16 bases. Germline CDR1 and CDR2: DFQATT and SNEGSKA (reference sequence). The V and J ends lost 7 bases and 4 bases, in that order; junction bases with no gene match: 8. The CDR3 has 16 amino acids.

CDR3 sequence: CSARSVGTGSLEQYF. The CDR3 DNA is TGCAGTGCTAGGTCCGTGGGGACAGGGTCTCTCGAGCAGTACTTC. The chain couples TRBV20-1 to TRBJ2-7, with 9 bases fitting TRBD1. The germline V gene has CDR1 DFQATT and CDR2 SNEGSKA (reference sequence). J was trimmed by 6 bases and V by 3 bases; bases with no gene match: 12. The CDR3 sequence is 15 residues long.

This clonotype was seen more than once but under ten times. The chain uses TRBV11-2 and TRBJ1-6, with 8 bases fitting TRBD1. Germline V lookup: CDR1 SGHAT, CDR2 FQNNGV. This CDR3 has 18 residues. Trimming removed 3 bases from V and 0 bases from J; junction bases left unmatched: 7. The chain's CDR3 is CASSLGWTGSSYNSPLHF. The CDR3 nucleotides are TGTGCCAGCAGCTTGGGATGGACAGGGAGCTCCTATAATTCACCCCTCCACTTT.

The chain is built from TRBV20-1 and TRBJ2-1; D assignment may be TRBD1 or TRBD2 (5 bases each). Germline lookup yields CDR1 DFQATT and CDR2 SNEGSKA (reference sequence). Trimming took 1 base from V and 0 from J, leaving 25 bases between them. The CDR3 covers 20 residues. The chain's CDR3 is CSARAINQLGDPSSYNEQFF. The CDR3 DNA reads as TGCAGTGCTAGAGCTATCAATCAACTAGGGGATCCAAGCTCCTACAATGAGCAGTTCTTC.

The chain is built from TRBV20-1 and TRBJ1-1, with 7 bases fitting TRBD1. The V gene end was trimmed by 4 bases and the J gene end by 0 bases; junction bases not matched to a gene: 2. CDR1 is DFQATT, CDR2 SNEGSKA, per germline (reference sequence). This CDR3 comprises 13 residues. The CDR3 DNA is TGCAGTGCTATCGACAGGGTGAACACTGAAGCTTTCTTT. This translates into CSAIDRVNTEAFF.

V is TRBV12-3 or TRBV12-4 and J is TRBJ2-5; D gene ambiguous. V was clipped by 1 base and J by 13 bases, with 10 bases between them. CDR3 length equals 11 residues. The CDR3 reads CASSLGWGWYF. The CDR3 region has the DNA TGTGCCAGCAGTTTAGGATGGGGTTGGTACTTC.

This rearrangement joins TRBV13 to TRBJ2-3; the D is unclear. The ends were cut back, 6 bases at V and 2 bases at J, with 6 bases in the middle. CDR3 length equals 12 residues. Germline V CDR1 and CDR2: PRHDT, FYEKMQ (reference sequence). CDR3 in DNA: TGTGCCAGCAGACTCAACACAGATACGCAGTATTTT. As protein: CASRLNTDTQYF.